Below, 3 T cell receptor beta chains from the same sample are listed, as sequenced in a study of T cell changes during pregnancy in multiple sclerosis. Sequencing was performed with immunoSEQ multiplex PCR; in TCRdb, only in-frame clones are kept and a portion is missing. Of over 50,000 clones listed, approximately 92% are singletons. The source was CD4+ T cells from peripheral blood mononuclear cells, collected after pregnancy. The receptors were sampled from a female donor with multiple sclerosis, enrolled in a pregnancy study.

This chain uses TRBV9 with TRBJ1-1; 11 positions agree with TRBD1. V trimming: 0 bases; J trimming: 4 bases; junction bases outside the gene matches: 2. The CDR3 length is 15 residues. In germline, CDR1 is SGDLS, CDR2 YYNGEE. The CDR3 bases are TGTGCCAGCAGCGTAGGGACAGGGGGCATCACTGAAGCTTTCTTT. Amino acids: CASSVGTGGITEAFF.

The chain uses TRBV19 and TRBJ2-2; 8 bases map to TRBD1. The CDR3 has 16 residues. Per the germline V gene, CDR1 is LNHDA and CDR2 is SQIVND (reference sequence). Losses at the gene ends were 1 base for V and 1 base for J; bases not matched to a gene: 2. Written as DNA, the CDR3 is TGTGCCAGTAGTATAGTGGGACAGGTGAACACCGGGGAGCTGTTTTTT. It is translated as CASSIVGQVNTGELFF.

The count of this clone is one. The rearrangement uses TRBV11-2 and TRBJ2-1, with TRBD2 matching 8 bases. This CDR3 comprises 16 residues. Germline CDR1 reads SGHAT; CDR2 reads FQNNGV. V gave up 5 bases and J gave up 0 bases; unmatched junction bases: 6. In DNA, the CDR3 is TGTGCCAGCAGCCCTCTTAGCGGGGACTCCTACAATGAGCAGTTCTTC. Amino acids: CASSPLSGDSYNEQFF.